A selection of T cell receptor beta chains follows, all from one sample in a study of shared T cell receptors in the human thymus. Libraries were prepared by immunoSEQ multiplex PCR; TCRdb keeps only in-frame clonotypes and omits some of them. The sample includes 700,000 or so clones, 80% to 90% of them seen just once. The same sample was also studied in work on human thymus T cells.

The source material was thymocytes. The source is a girl in the first two years of life with a congenital heart defect. Both conserved end residues are trimmed from each CDR3. Fields, in order: CDR3 protein, D gene, clone size, V gene. The D gene is left open where the match is weak. Not every row has a clone size; where given, it reads once, few, many or a size class.

cdr3_aa: ASSFGLASDEQF
d_call: -
clone_size: -
v_call: TRBV13

cdr3_aa: ASSMGRDTNQPQH
d_call: -
clone_size: -
v_call: TRBV18

cdr3_aa: ASSLLGRDTGELF
d_call: -
clone_size: -
v_call: TRBV11-2

cdr3_aa: ASSYSMGRSTEAF
d_call: -
clone_size: -
v_call: TRBV6-5

cdr3_aa: ASGRGLGYT
d_call: -
clone_size: -
v_call: TRBV4-3

cdr3_aa: ASSRGNTGELF
d_call: -
clone_size: -
v_call: TRBV27

cdr3_aa: AISGSSGGRREQY
d_call: TRBD1
clone_size: -
v_call: TRBV10-3

cdr3_aa: ASSPRTEDRLYGYT
d_call: -
clone_size: -
v_call: TRBV18

cdr3_aa: ASSHVGNDTQY
d_call: -
clone_size: -
v_call: TRBV7-9

cdr3_aa: SVAGTSADNEQF
d_call: TRBD2
clone_size: -
v_call: TRBV29-1

cdr3_aa: ASSRYRGPSYGYT
d_call: TRBD1
clone_size: -
v_call: TRBV11-2

cdr3_aa: ASSEDAGDNSPLH
d_call: -
clone_size: -
v_call: TRBV2

cdr3_aa: ASSQRFDRNTEAF
d_call: -
clone_size: -
v_call: TRBV4-2

cdr3_aa: ASSLPREGGCTEAF
d_call: -
clone_size: once
v_call: TRBV28

cdr3_aa: ASSSSGQSGNTIY
d_call: TRBD1
clone_size: -
v_call: TRBV27

cdr3_aa: ASSLIQGVQPQH
d_call: -
clone_size: -
v_call: TRBV7-2

cdr3_aa: ASSQALCQRGGRMDEQF
d_call: TRBD2
clone_size: -
v_call: TRBV4-2

cdr3_aa: ASSQTTEPSNQPQH
d_call: -
clone_size: -
v_call: TRBV14

cdr3_aa: ASSLGQNEQF
d_call: -
clone_size: -
v_call: TRBV5-4

cdr3_aa: ASSLGHNYGYT
d_call: -
clone_size: -
v_call: TRBV7-9

cdr3_aa: ASSGTGAINYGYT
d_call: TRBD1
clone_size: -
v_call: TRBV6-1

cdr3_aa: ASSQGDRGTYYEQY
d_call: TRBD1
clone_size: -
v_call: TRBV7-9

cdr3_aa: ASSPGQGVTEAF
d_call: TRBD1
clone_size: -
v_call: TRBV5-1

cdr3_aa: ASSPKYGTGMGYGYT
d_call: -
clone_size: -
v_call: TRBV18

cdr3_aa: ASSLSPRTSGGPRNEQF
d_call: TRBD2
clone_size: once
v_call: TRBV7-6

cdr3_aa: ASSPPDSENYGYT
d_call: -
clone_size: -
v_call: TRBV18

cdr3_aa: ASSRQTVQEQY
d_call: -
clone_size: -
v_call: TRBV21-1

cdr3_aa: ASSDEYEQY
d_call: -
clone_size: few
v_call: TRBV7-8

cdr3_aa: ASGLAGGPHNEQF
d_call: TRBD2
clone_size: -
v_call: TRBV6-5

cdr3_aa: ASSVLMRGRLEQF
d_call: -
clone_size: -
v_call: TRBV5-4

cdr3_aa: SGRQGGNEQF
d_call: -
clone_size: once
v_call: TRBV29-1